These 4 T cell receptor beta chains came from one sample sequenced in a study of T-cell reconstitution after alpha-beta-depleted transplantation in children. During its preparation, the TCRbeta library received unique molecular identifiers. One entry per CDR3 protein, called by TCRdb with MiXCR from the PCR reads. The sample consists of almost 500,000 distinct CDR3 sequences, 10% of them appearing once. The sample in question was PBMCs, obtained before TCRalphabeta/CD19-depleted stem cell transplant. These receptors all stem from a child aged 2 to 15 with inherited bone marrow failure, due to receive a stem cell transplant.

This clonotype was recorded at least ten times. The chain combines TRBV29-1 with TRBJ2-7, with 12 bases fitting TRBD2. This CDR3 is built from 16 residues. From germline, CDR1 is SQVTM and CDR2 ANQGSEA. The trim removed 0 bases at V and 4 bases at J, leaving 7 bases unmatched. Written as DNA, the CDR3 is TGCAGCGTTGAAGATCTTGGACTAGCGGGAACATACGAGCAGTACTTC. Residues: CSVEDLGLAGTYEQYF.

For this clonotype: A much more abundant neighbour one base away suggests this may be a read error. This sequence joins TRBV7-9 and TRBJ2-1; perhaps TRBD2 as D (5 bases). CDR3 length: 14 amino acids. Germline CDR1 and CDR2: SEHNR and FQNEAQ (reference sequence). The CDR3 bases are TGTGCCAGCAGATCGTCCGGACTTTACAATGATCAGTTCTTC. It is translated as CASRSSGLYNDQFF.

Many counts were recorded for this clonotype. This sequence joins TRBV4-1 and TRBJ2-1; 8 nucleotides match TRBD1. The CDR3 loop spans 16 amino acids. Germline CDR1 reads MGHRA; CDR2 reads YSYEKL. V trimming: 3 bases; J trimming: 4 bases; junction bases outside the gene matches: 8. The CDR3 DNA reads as TGCGCCAGCAGCCAGGGCCCGACAGGGGAATACAATGAGCAGTTCTTC. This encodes CASSQGPTGEYNEQFF.

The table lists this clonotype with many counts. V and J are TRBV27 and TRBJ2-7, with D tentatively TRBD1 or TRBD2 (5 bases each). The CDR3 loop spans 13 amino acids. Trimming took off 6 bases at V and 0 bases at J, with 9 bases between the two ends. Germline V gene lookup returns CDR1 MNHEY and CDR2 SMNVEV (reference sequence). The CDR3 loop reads CASSLGDSYEQYF. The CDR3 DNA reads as TGTGCCAGCAGCTTGGGGGACTCCTACGAGCAGTACTTC.